What follows is one T cell receptor (beta chain) and its context. Its antigen is as yet unknown. This sample is part of a study of cytomegalovirus exposure and HLA in healthy donors. The PCR ran on 60 Vbeta and 13 Jbeta primers. Produced via immunoSEQ multiplex PCR; TCRdb's table is partial and in-frame only. This table has 150,000 to 200,000 clones, roughly 74% appearing once. General study points: TCR beta sequences numbering under 20,000 were associated with HLA alleles at 0.05 false discovery rate in a later analysis. In vitro, a few CMV-associated chains proved specific for CMV antigens.

The sample was PBMCs. This sequence was found in a female donor in good health and CMV-seronegative.

The DNA for the CDR3 is TGTGCCAGCAGCTTAGCGGGAGGGGTCGGCACCGGGGAGCTGTTTTTT. As protein: CASSLAGGVGTGELFF. The V call is TRBV7-8, the J call TRBJ2-2; 7 nucleotides agree with TRBD2. Per the germline V gene, CDR1 is SGHVS and CDR2 is FQNEAQ. V lost 0 bases and J lost 4; bases outside the gene matches: 5. The CDR3 is 16 residues long.